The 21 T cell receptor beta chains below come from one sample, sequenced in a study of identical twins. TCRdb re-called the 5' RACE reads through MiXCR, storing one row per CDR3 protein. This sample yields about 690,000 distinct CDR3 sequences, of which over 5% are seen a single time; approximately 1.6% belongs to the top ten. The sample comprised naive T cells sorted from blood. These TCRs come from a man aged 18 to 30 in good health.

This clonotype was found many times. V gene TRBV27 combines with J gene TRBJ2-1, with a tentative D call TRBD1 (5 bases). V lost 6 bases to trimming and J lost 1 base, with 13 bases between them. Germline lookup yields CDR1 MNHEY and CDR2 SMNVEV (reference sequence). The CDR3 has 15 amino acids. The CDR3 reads CASSLGALSYNEQFF. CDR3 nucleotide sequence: TGTGCCAGCAGCCTAGGGGCCTTATCCTACAATGAGCAGTTCTTC.

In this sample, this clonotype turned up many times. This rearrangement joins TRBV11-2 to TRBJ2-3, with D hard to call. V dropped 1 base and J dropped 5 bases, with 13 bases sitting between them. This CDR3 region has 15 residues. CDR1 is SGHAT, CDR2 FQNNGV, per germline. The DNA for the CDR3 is TGTGCCAGCAGCTTAGTCAGGCTAGGCAAAGATACGCAGTATTTT. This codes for CASSLVRLGKDTQYF.

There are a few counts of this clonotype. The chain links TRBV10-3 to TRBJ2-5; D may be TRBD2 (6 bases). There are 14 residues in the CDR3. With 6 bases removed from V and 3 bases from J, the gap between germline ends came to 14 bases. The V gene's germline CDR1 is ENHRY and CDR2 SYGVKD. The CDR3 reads CAISGTAKEETQYF. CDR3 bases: TGTGCCATCAGCGGGACTGCCAAAGAAGAGACCCAGTACTTC.

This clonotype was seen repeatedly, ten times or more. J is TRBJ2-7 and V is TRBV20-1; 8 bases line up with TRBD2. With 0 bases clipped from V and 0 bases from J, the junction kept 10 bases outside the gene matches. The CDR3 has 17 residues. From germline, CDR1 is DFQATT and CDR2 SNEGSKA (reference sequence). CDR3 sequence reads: CSAREVKEREFSYEQYF. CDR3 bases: TGCAGTGCTAGAGAAGTAAAAGAGCGGGAGTTCTCCTACGAGCAGTACTTC.

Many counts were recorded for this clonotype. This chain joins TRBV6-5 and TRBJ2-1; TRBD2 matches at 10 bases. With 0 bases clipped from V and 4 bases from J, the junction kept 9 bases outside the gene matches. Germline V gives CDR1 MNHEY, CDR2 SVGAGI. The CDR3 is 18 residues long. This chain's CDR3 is CASSYSGASGSVYNEQFF. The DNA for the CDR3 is TGTGCCAGCAGTTACTCGGGGGCTAGCGGGAGTGTATACAATGAGCAGTTCTTC.

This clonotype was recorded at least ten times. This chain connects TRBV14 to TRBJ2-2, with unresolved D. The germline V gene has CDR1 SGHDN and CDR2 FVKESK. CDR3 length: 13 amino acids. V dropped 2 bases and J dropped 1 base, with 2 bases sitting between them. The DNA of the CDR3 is TGTGCCAGCAGCCAAAAGAACACCGGGGAGCTGTTTTTT. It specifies CASSQKNTGELFF. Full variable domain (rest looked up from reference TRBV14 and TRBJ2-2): EAGVTQFPSHSVIEKGQTVTLRCDPISGHDNLYWYRRVMGKEIKFLLHFVKESKQDESGMPNNRFLAERTGGTYSTLKVQPAELEDSGVYFCASSQKNTGELFFGEGSRLTVL.

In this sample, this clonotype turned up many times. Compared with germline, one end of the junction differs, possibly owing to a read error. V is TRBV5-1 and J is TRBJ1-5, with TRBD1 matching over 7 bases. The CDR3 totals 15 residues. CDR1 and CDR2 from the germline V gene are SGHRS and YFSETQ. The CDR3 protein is CASSLGQGREQPQQF. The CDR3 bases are TGCGCCAGCAGCTTGGGACAGGGAAGGGAACAGCCCCAGCAATTT.

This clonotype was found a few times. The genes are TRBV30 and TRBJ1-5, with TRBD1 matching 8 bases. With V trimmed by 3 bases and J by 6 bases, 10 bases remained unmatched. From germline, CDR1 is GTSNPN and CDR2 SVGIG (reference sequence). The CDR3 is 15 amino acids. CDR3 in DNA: TGTGCCTGGAGCCCCCAGGCAGGGGGCTTTCAGCCCCAGCATTTT. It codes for CAWSPQAGGFQPQHF.

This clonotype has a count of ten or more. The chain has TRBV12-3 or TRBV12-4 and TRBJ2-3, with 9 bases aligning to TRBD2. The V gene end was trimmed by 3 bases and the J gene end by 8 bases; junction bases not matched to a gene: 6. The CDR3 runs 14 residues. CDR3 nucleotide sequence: TGTGCCAGCAGTTTTGGCGGGAGGGCCGCTACGCAGTATTTT. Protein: CASSFGGRAATQYF.

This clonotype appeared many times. The CDR3 coding sequence is TGCAGCGTTGATACCGCCGGACAGGGTGAGCAGTTCTTC. Amino acid sequence: CSVDTAGQGEQFF. The genes are TRBV29-1 and TRBJ2-1, with 8 bases matching TRBD1. The length of the CDR3 is 13 residues. CDR1 SQVTM and CDR2 ANQGSEA come from the germline V gene. V was clipped by 3 bases and J by 9 bases; unmatched bases: 7.

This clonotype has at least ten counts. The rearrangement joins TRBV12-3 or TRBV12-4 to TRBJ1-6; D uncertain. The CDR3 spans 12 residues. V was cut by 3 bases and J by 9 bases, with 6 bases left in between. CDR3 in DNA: TGTGCCAGCAGTTTTGCTACTTCACCCCTCCACTTT. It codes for CASSFATSPLHF.

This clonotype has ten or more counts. This chain's CDR3 is CASSPLSGSIAGELFF. The DNA for the CDR3 is TGTGCCAGCAGTCCACTTAGCGGGAGTATTGCCGGGGAGCTGTTTTTT. The chain uses TRBV12-3 or TRBV12-4 and TRBJ2-2; 9 bases agree with TRBD2. The V segment lost 5 bases and the J segment 6 bases; nucleotides outside the gene matches: 10. The CDR3 has 16 amino acids.

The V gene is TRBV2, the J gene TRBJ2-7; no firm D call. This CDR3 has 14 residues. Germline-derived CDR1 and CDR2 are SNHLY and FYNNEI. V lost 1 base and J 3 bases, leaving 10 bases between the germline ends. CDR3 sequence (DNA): TGTGCCAGCAGTGAAGGACCGAAACTCTACGAGCAGTACTTC. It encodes CASSEGPKLYEQYF. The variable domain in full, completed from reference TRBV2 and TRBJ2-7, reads EPEVTQTPSHQVTQMGQEVILRCVPISNHLYFYWYRQILGQKVEFLVSFYNNEISEKSEIFDDQFSVERPDGSNFTLKIRSTKLEDSAMYFCASSEGPKLYEQYFGPGTRLTVT.

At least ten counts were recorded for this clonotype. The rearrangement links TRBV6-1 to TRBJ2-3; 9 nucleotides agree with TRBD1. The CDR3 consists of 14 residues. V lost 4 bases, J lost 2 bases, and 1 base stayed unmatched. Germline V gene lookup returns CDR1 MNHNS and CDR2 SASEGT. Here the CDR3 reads CASSGTGVTDTQYF. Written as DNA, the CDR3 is TGTGCCAGCAGTGGGACAGGGGTCACAGATACGCAGTATTTT.

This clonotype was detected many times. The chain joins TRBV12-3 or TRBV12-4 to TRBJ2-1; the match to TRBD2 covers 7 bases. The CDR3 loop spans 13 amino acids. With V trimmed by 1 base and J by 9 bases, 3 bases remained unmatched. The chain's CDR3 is CASSLGLASEQFF. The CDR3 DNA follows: TGTGCCAGCAGTTTAGGACTAGCTAGTGAGCAGTTCTTC.

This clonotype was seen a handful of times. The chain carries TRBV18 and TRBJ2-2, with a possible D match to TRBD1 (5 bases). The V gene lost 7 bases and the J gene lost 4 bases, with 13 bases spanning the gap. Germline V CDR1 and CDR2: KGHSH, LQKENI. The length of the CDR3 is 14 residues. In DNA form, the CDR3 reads TGTGCCAGCTTAGCCGCCGACAGCACCGGGGAGCTGTTTTTT. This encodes CASLAADSTGELFF.

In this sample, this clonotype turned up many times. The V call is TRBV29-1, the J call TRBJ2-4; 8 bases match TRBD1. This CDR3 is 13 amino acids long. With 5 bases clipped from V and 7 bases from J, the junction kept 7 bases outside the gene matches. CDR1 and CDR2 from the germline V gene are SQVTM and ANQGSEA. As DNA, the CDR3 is TGCAGCGTTTCCCGGACAGGGCCCAACATTCAGTACTTC. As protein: CSVSRTGPNIQYF.

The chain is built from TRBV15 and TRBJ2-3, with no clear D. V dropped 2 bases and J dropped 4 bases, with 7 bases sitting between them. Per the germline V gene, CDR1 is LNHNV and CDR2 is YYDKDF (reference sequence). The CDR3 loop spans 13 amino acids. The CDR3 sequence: CATSRISPDTQYF. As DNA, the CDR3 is TGTGCCACCAGCAGAATCTCTCCAGATACGCAGTATTTT.

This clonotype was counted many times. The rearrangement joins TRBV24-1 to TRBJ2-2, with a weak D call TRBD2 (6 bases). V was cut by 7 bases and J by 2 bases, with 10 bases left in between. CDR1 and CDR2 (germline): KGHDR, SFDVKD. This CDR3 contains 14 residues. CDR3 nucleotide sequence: TGTGCCACCAGGCCTAGCGAAAACACCGGGGAGCTGTTTTTT. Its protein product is CATRPSENTGELFF.

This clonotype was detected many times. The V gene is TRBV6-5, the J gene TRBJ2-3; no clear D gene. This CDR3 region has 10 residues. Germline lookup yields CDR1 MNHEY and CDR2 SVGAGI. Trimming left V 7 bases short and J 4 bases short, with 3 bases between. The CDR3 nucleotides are TGTGCCAGCAAGGCAGATACGCAGTATTTT. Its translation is CASKADTQYF.

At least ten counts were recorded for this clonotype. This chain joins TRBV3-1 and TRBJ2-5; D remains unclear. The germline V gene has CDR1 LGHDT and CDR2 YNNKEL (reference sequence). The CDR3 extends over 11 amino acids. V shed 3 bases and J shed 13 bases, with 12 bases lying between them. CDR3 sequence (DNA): TGTGCCAGCAGCCATGGCAGATATCGGTACTTC. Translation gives CASSHGRYRYF.